The following is a T cell receptor (beta chain) sequence with its context. The antigen remains undetermined. This record comes from a study of response to subunit inactivated influenza vaccine. Overall study findings and caveats: The authors offered the suggestion that each seasonal influenza vaccination recruits few new T cells.

TCRdb processed the RT-PCR reads anew with MiXCR; each CDR3 protein has one entry. The sample lists around 470,000 distinct CDR3 sequences; 6% to 9% were seen once. The V gene's germline CDR1 is MNHEY and CDR2 SMNVEV (reference sequence). With 4 bases removed from V and 1 base from J, the gap between germline ends came to 9 bases. The CDR3 is 14 residues long. This chain connects TRBV27 to TRBJ2-3; D is possibly TRBD1 (5 bases). This specimen was PBMCs from blood, taken approximately 25 months after vaccination. This clonotype originated in a man between 50 and 75 years old who received an inactivated influenza vaccine. CDR3 in DNA: TGTGCCAGCAGTTCGATGACAGGCACAGATACGCAGTATTTT. This gives the protein CASSSMTGTDTQYF.